One sample yielded the 20 T cell receptor beta chains listed below, sequenced in a study of cytomegalovirus exposure and HLA in healthy donors. PCR was performed using 60 Vbeta and 13 Jbeta primers. The protocol was immunoSEQ multiplex PCR, while the TCRdb copy is restricted to in-frame clones and leaves out a portion. The sample has some 60,000 clones, 80% seen once. The material sequenced was PBMCs. Source of these receptors: a male donor in good health and CMV-seronegative.

This chain connects TRBV7-6 to TRBJ1-3; D unresolved. There are 13 residues in the CDR3. Germline V CDR1 and CDR2: SGHVS, FNYEAQ. Trimming pared 5 bases from V and 4 bases from J, leaving 9 bases between. CDR3 nucleotide sequence: TGTGCCAGCAGCGGAGGTCTGGGAAACACCATATATTTT. Residues: CASSGGLGNTIYF.

V and J are TRBV30 and TRBJ2-5; 7 nucleotides agree with TRBD2. Germline assignment: CDR1 GTSNPN and CDR2 SVGIG (reference sequence). V shed 2 bases and J 5 bases; nucleotides not matched to a gene: 8. There are 14 residues in the CDR3. This chain's CDR3 is CAWSSGGGTETQYF. The CDR3 DNA follows: TGTGCCTGGAGTTCTGGGGGGGGGACGGAGACCCAGTACTTC.

The chain couples TRBV9 to TRBJ1-2, with 7 bases identical to TRBD1. Germline V lookup: CDR1 SGDLS, CDR2 YYNGEE. V was clipped by 4 bases and J by 5 bases; unmatched bases: 8. This CDR3 has 14 residues. The CDR3 reads CASSPGQAPYGYTF. DNA of the CDR3: TGTGCCAGCAGCCCCGGACAGGCTCCATATGGCTACACCTTC.

The chain carries TRBV19 and TRBJ1-6, with 9 bases aligning to TRBD1. The V segment lost 0 bases and the J segment 7 bases; nucleotides outside the gene matches: 1. CDR1 and CDR2 (germline): LNHDA, SQIVND (reference sequence). This CDR3 is built from 15 residues. CDR3 coding DNA: TGTGCCAGTAGTATAGACGGGACAGGGAATTCACCCCTCCACTTT. It codes for CASSIDGTGNSPLHF.

The chain uses TRBV14 and TRBJ1-1; a possible D gene is TRBD1 (5 bases). The CDR3 length is 14 residues. Germline lookup yields CDR1 SGHDN and CDR2 FVKESK. Trimming left V 4 bases short and J 6 bases short, with 15 bases between. CDR3 sequence (DNA): TGTGCCAGCAGCCCCGTCGGGGGAAGGGCTGAAGCTTTCTTT. Protein product: CASSPVGGRAEAFF.

The chain joins TRBV5-8 to TRBJ2-1; the D is unclear. With 0 bases removed from V and 4 bases from J, the gap between germline ends came to 11 bases. Per germline, CDR1 SGHTS and CDR2 YDEGEE. The CDR3 runs to 15 residues. CDR3 nucleotide sequence: TGTGCCAGCAGCTTGGGAAGAAGCCCTTACAATGAGCAGTTCTTC. As protein: CASSLGRSPYNEQFF.

This chain connects TRBV19 to TRBJ1-2; D gene uncertain. Trimming removed 11 bases from V and 9 bases from J, with 19 bases in between. Per germline, CDR1 LNHDA and CDR2 SQIVND (reference sequence). This CDR3 has 12 residues. The CDR3 DNA follows: TGTGCCCAAGCGGGCCCTTCTTTATGCTACACCTTC. Translation: CAQAGPSLCYTF.

J is TRBJ1-2 and V is TRBV19, with a weak D call TRBD1 (6 bases). Germline values: CDR1 LNHDA, CDR2 SQIVND (reference sequence). This CDR3 region has 13 residues. V lost 5 bases, J lost 1 base, and 8 bases lay in between. The CDR3 protein is CASSRQVNYGYTF. As DNA, the CDR3 is TGTGCCAGTAGTCGACAGGTTAACTATGGCTACACCTTC.

This chain joins TRBV6-6 and TRBJ2-5; the D gene is possibly TRBD2 (6 bases). Trimming cost V 5 bases and J 5 bases, with 15 bases left between them. The germline gives CDR1 MNHNY, CDR2 SVGAGI (reference sequence). CDR3 size: 14 residues. The CDR3 nucleotides read TGTGCCAGCAGTGACTACGGGACTGGGGAGACCCAGTACTTC. It translates to CASSDYGTGETQYF.

The gene calls are TRBV5-1 and TRBJ2-3; a weak D match, TRBD2 (6 bases). V shed 4 bases and J shed 1 base, with 7 bases lying between them. Germline CDR1 SGHRS, CDR2 YFSETQ. The CDR3 covers 13 residues. This CDR3 reads CASSPGGTDTQYF. In DNA form, the CDR3 reads TGCGCCAGCAGCCCGGGGGGCACAGATACGCAGTATTTT. The full variable domain, with the rest looked up from reference TRBV5-1 and TRBJ2-3, is KAGVTQTPRYLIKTRGQQVTLSCSPISGHRSVSWYQQTPGQGLQFLFEYFSETQRNKGNFPGRFSGRQFSNSRSEMNVSTLELGDSALYLCASSPGGTDTQYFGPGTRLTVL.

This chain uses TRBV7-2 with TRBJ2-2; 7 bases agree with TRBD1. Germline V gene data show CDR1 as SGHTA and CDR2 as FQGNSA. The CDR3 is made up of 13 amino acids. The junction had 2 bases not matched to a gene; V was cut back by 3 bases and J by 7 bases. CDR3 sequence reads: CASSFSGGGELFF. In nucleotides, the CDR3 is TGTGCCAGCAGCTTTTCAGGGGGCGGGGAGCTGTTTTTT.

The chain is built from TRBV19 and TRBJ2-1; 7 bases align to TRBD2. The CDR3 extends over 16 amino acids. V lost 2 bases and J lost 4; bases outside the gene matches: 8. The germline V gene has CDR1 LNHDA and CDR2 SQIVND (reference sequence). The CDR3 is CASSITAGPIYNEQFF. CDR3 nucleotides: TGTGCCAGTAGTATAACAGCGGGACCCATTTACAATGAGCAGTTCTTC.

This chain links TRBV7-9 with TRBJ1-3; 9 bases align to TRBD1. Germline CDR1 and CDR2: SEHNR and FQNEAQ (reference sequence). The CDR3 loop spans 18 amino acids. Germline trimming cut 4 bases from V and 0 bases from J; bases unmatched to any gene: 10. CDR3 bases: TGTGCCAGCAGCTATACAGGGGGCCCAAAAGTCTCTGGAAACACCATATATTTT. Protein product: CASSYTGGPKVSGNTIYF.

V is TRBV27 and J is TRBJ1-2; D possibly corresponds to TRBD1 (6 bases). The CDR3 contains 14 residues. The ends were cut back, 4 bases at V and 4 bases at J, with 13 bases in the middle. The germline CDR1 and CDR2 sequences are MNHEY and SMNVEV (reference sequence). CDR3 sequence reads: CASSWDITGYGYTF. The CDR3 DNA follows: TGTGCCAGCAGTTGGGACATCACGGGCTATGGCTACACCTTC.

DNA of the CDR3: TGTGCCAGCCACAGTCCCGGTGGGGTAGCGGGAGAGACCCAGTACTTC. It is translated as CASHSPGGVAGETQYF. The rearrangement joins TRBV2 to TRBJ2-5, with 7 bases that match TRBD2. Germline CDR1 reads SNHLY; CDR2 reads FYNNEI. The V and J ends lost 8 bases and 4 bases, in that order; junction bases with no gene match: 16. The CDR3 sequence is 16 residues long.

The chain employs TRBV30 and TRBJ1-6; D is ambiguous. V was clipped by 2 bases and J by 5 bases, with 10 bases between them. The CDR3 has 14 residues. Germline V gene data show CDR1 as GTSNPN and CDR2 as SVGIG (reference sequence). The CDR3 DNA reads as TGTGCCTGGAGTAGAGAGACAAATAATTCACCCCTCCACTTT. Encoded protein: CAWSRETNNSPLHF. Variable domain in full (rest from reference TRBV30 and TRBJ1-6): SQTIHQWPATLVQPVGSPLSLECTVEGTSNPNLYWYRQAAGRGLQLLFYSVGIGQISSEVPQNLSASRPQDRQFILSSKKLLLSDSGFYLCAWSRETNNSPLHFGNGTRLTVT.

This clone has more than one count but fewer than ten. This chain links TRBV5-1 with TRBJ2-3, with TRBD2 matching 8 bases. Germline V CDR1 and CDR2: SGHRS, YFSETQ. The CDR3 is made up of 15 amino acids. J was trimmed by 0 bases and V by 4 bases; bases with no gene match: 4. The CDR3 nucleotides read TGCGCCAGCAGCCCGTTAGCGGGGAGCACAGATACGCAGTATTTT. Protein: CASSPLAGSTDTQYF.

Comments on this clone: The junction departs from the called germline gene at one end, perhaps through a read error. V gene TRBV7-2 combines with J gene TRBJ2-7; possibly TRBD1 for D (5 bases). Germline values: CDR1 SGHTA, CDR2 FQGNSA. This CDR3 region has 10 residues. CDR3 coding DNA: TGTGCCAGCAGCTTCGGGCCCGACAGCTTC. As protein: CASSFGPDSF.

In this sample, this clone turned up a few times. This sequence joins TRBV6-6 and TRBJ2-7, with TRBD1 matching 9 bases. The CDR3 totals 14 residues. The V and J ends lost 5 bases and 6 bases, in that order; junction bases with no gene match: 8. The germline CDR1 and CDR2 sequences are MNHNY and SVGAGI (reference sequence). The CDR3 DNA reads TGTGCCAGCAGTAGCGGGACAGGGATAAGCGAGCAGTACTTC. Translated, it gives CASSSGTGISEQYF.

This chain uses TRBV2 with TRBJ1-2; D may be TRBD1 (6 bases). The V end lost 6 bases, the J end lost 8 bases, and 16 bases lay between the germline ends. Germline-derived CDR1 and CDR2 are SNHLY and FYNNEI. The CDR3 is 13 amino acids. The CDR3 region has the DNA TGTGCCAGCAGAACTCGTACAGGGAGCGGCTACACCTTC. Translating it yields CASRTRTGSGYTF.